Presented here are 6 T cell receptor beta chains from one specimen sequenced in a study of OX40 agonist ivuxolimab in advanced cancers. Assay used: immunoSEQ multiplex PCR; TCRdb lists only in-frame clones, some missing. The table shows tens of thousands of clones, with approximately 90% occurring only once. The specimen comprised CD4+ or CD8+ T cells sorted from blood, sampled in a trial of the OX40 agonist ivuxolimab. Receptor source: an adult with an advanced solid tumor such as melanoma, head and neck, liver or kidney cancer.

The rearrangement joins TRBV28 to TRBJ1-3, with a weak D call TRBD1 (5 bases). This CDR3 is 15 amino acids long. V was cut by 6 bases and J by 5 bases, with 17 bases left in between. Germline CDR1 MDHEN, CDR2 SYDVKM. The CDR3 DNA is TGTGCCAGCAGCCCTCCCACCGGGGGGAGAAACACCATATATTTT. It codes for CASSPPTGGRNTIYF. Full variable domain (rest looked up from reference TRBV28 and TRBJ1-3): DVKVTQSSRYLVKRTGEKVFLECVQDMDHENMFWYRQDPGLGLRLIYFSYDVKMKEKGDIPEGYSVSREKKERFSLILESASTNQTSMYLCASSPPTGGRNTIYFGEGSWLTVV.

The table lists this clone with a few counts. The DNA of the CDR3 is TGTGCCAGCAGCGTAGGATTCGTGTTGGCCCCCTACAATGAGCAGTTCTTC. Translation: CASSVGFVLAPYNEQFF. This chain uses TRBV9 with TRBJ2-1; no reliable D call. Germline V gene sequence: CDR1 SGDLS, CDR2 YYNGEE. V gave up 0 bases and J gave up 2 bases, with 15 bases separating them. The length of the CDR3 is 17 residues.

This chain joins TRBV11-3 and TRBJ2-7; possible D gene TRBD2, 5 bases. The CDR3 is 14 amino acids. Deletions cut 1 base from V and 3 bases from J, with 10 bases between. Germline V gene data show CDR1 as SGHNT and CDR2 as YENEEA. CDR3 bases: TGTGCCAGCAGCTTAGGAGGGATCCTCTACGAGCAGTACTTC. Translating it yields CASSLGGILYEQYF.

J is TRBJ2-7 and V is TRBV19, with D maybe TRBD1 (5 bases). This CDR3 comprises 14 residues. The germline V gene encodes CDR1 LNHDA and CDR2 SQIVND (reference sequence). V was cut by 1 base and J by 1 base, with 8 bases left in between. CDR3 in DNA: TGTGCCAGTAGTATAGTTTACAGGTCCTACGAGCAGTACTTC. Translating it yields CASSIVYRSYEQYF.

CDR3 residues: CASRARNEQFF. DNA of the CDR3: TGTGCCAGTAGGGCCCGAAATGAGCAGTTCTTC. This chain connects TRBV6-1 to TRBJ2-1; no reliable D call. CDR1 is MNHNS, CDR2 SASEGT, per germline. V gave up 9 bases and J gave up 7 bases, with 10 bases separating them. The CDR3 has 11 residues.

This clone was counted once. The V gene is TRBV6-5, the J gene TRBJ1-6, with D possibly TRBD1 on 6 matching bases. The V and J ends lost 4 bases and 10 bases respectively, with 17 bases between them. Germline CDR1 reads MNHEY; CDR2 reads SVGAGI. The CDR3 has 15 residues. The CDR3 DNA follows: TGTGCCAGCAGTTTTACGTCAGGGGTAAGCTCACCCCTCCACTTT. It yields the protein CASSFTSGVSSPLHF.